The 19 T cell receptor beta chains below were found in one sample sequenced in a study of blood T cell repertoires in COVID-19. The method was immunoSEQ multiplex PCR; TCRdb's version includes in-frame clones alone and lacks a portion of them. Of tens of thousands of clones in the sample, around 80% were seen once. The sample comprised peripheral blood. The receptor source for this set is a human donor in a cohort sampled during active COVID-19.

The genes are TRBV19 and TRBJ2-1; 8 bases fit TRBD2. V lost 7 bases and J lost 6; bases outside the gene matches: 14. The germline gives CDR1 LNHDA, CDR2 SQIVND (reference sequence). This CDR3 is built from 16 residues. The CDR3 loop is CASNREGRFIGNEQFF. For the CDR3, the DNA is TGTGCCAGTAACCGGGAGGGGAGGTTCATCGGCAATGAGCAGTTCTTC.

The chain combines TRBV4-3 with TRBJ2-6; 7 bases map to TRBD1. Trimming cost V 1 base and J 3 bases; bases outside gene matches: 0. Germline CDR1 reads LGHNA; CDR2 reads YSLEER. The CDR3 is 15 residues long. The CDR3 is CASSQGTGGANVLTF. Here the CDR3 DNA reads TGCGCCAGCAGCCAAGGGACAGGTGGGGCCAACGTCCTGACTTTC.

The rearrangement links TRBV20-1 to TRBJ2-4, with D uncertain. V gave up 3 bases and J gave up 4 bases, with 16 bases separating them. Germline V gene data show CDR1 as DFQATT and CDR2 as SNEGSKA (reference sequence). CDR3 length: 15 residues. In DNA, the CDR3 is TGCAGTGCTAGTAGTGCAGGATCACCGAAAAACATTCAGTACTTC. Its protein product is CSASSAGSPKNIQYF.

The chain employs TRBV24-1 and TRBJ2-3, with TRBD2 identical over 12 bases. The junction had 3 bases not matched to a gene; V was cut back by 7 bases and J by 2 bases. CDR1 and CDR2 from the germline V gene are KGHDR and SFDVKD. The CDR3 has 15 amino acids. CDR3: CATSLAGGNTDTQYF. As DNA, the CDR3 is TGTGCCACCAGCCTAGCGGGAGGGAACACAGATACGCAGTATTTT.

CDR3 in amino acids: CASSGDRGRRETQYF. The CDR3 region has the DNA TGTGCCAGTAGTGGGGACAGGGGTCGGAGGGAGACCCAGTACTTC. This chain connects TRBV19 to TRBJ2-5; 10 bases match TRBD1. Trimming removed 5 bases from V and 5 bases from J; junction bases left unmatched: 8. The CDR3 loop spans 15 amino acids. The germline CDR1 and CDR2 sequences are LNHDA and SQIVND (reference sequence). Full variable domain (remainder filled in from reference TRBV19 and TRBJ2-5): DGGITQSPKYLFRKEGQNVTLSCEQNLNHDAMYWYRQDPGQGLRLIYYSQIVNDFQKGDIAEGYSVSREKKESFPLTVTSAQKNPTAFYLCASSGDRGRRETQYFGPGTRLLVL.

This chain uses TRBV7-9 with TRBJ1-2, with D unclear. Between the trimmed V and J ends, which lost 5 bases and 4 bases, there was a span of 8 bases. The germline V gene encodes CDR1 SEHNR and CDR2 FQNEAQ (reference sequence). There are 12 residues in the CDR3. The CDR3 loop reads CASSPDTYGYTF. CDR3 coding DNA: TGTGCCAGCAGCCCTGACACCTATGGCTACACCTTC.

The genes are TRBV2 and TRBJ1-1; D remains ambiguous. This CDR3 has 13 amino acids. Germline V gives CDR1 SNHLY, CDR2 FYNNEI. Between the trimmed V and J ends, which lost 4 bases and 1 base, there was a span of 7 bases. CDR3 in amino acids: CASSGNKNTEAFF. As DNA, the CDR3 is TGTGCCAGCAGTGGCAACAAGAACACTGAAGCTTTCTTT.

The genes are TRBV15 and TRBJ2-1; D is perhaps TRBD2 (6 bases). The CDR3 has 15 amino acids. Looked up from germline, CDR1 is LNHNV and CDR2 is YYDKDF (reference sequence). V lost 2 bases to trimming and J lost 8 bases, with 16 bases between them. This CDR3 reads CATSRSPAGSDEQFF. Written as DNA, the CDR3 is TGTGCCACCAGCAGAAGTCCAGCGGGCTCGGATGAGCAGTTCTTC.

The V call is TRBV27, the J call TRBJ1-1; unclear D gene. The CDR3 sequence is 15 residues long. Trimming took off 2 bases at V and 1 base at J, with 11 bases between the two ends. Germline CDR1 and CDR2: MNHEY and SMNVEV (reference sequence). CDR3 nucleotide sequence: TGTGCCAGCAGTTTACCCCCGGGGAAGAACACTGAAGCTTTCTTT. Residues: CASSLPPGKNTEAFF.

This chain connects TRBV5-6 to TRBJ2-5; 14 bases agree with TRBD2. V lost 5 bases, J lost 6 bases, and 6 bases stayed unmatched. Germline assignment: CDR1 SGHDT and CDR2 YYEEEE. This CDR3 spans 15 amino acids. The CDR3 DNA reads as TGTGCCAGCAGTCCGGGACTAGCGGGAGTACAGACCCAGTACTTC. Protein sequence: CASSPGLAGVQTQYF. The full variable domain, in which reference TRBV5-6 and TRBJ2-5 provide the parts outside the CDR3, is DAGVTQSPTHLIKTRGQQVTLRCSPKSGHDTVSWYQQALGQGPQFIFQYYEEEERQRGNFPDRFSGHQFPNYSSELNVNALLLGDSALYLCASSPGLAGVQTQYFGPGTRLLVL.

The J gene is TRBJ2-7, the V gene TRBV10-2; a weak D match, TRBD1 (5 bases). Between the trimmed V and J ends, which lost 6 bases and 1 base, there was a span of 13 bases. The germline gives CDR1 WSHSY, CDR2 SAAADI. The CDR3 loop spans 14 amino acids. Here the CDR3 reads CASRPGKGSYEQYF. CDR3 nucleotides: TGCGCCAGCAGGCCGGGCAAGGGGTCCTACGAGCAGTACTTC.

The rearrangement uses TRBV7-2 and TRBJ2-7; weak D call: TRBD1 (6 bases). Germline V gene lookup returns CDR1 SGHTA and CDR2 FQGNSA. V was clipped by 5 bases and J by 2 bases, with 19 bases between them. CDR3 length equals 16 residues. In DNA form, the CDR3 reads TGTGCCAGCAGCGCCATCTCGTCGCCAGGGGCCTACGAGCAGTACTTC. Protein product: CASSAISSPGAYEQYF.

The gene calls are TRBV7-9 and TRBJ2-1; TRBD2 matches 11 bases. The CDR3 is 19 amino acids. Germline CDR1 is SEHNR and CDR2 is FQNEAQ (reference sequence). Unmatched junction bases numbered 10, after V lost 1 base and J lost 2 bases. The CDR3 DNA follows: TGTGCCAGCAGCTTAGGGAGGCCGGCGACTAGCGGGACCTACAATGAGCAGTTCTTC. It encodes CASSLGRPATSGTYNEQFF.

The chain uses TRBV3-1 (or the pseudogene TRBV3-2) and TRBJ1-1, with 8 nucleotides matching TRBD1. The germline gives CDR1 LGHDT, CDR2 YNNKEL (reference sequence). This CDR3 comprises 14 residues. J lost 7 bases, V lost 3 bases, and 7 bases had no gene match. Here the CDR3 DNA reads TGTGCCAGCAGCCACACAGGGGGTCAGGGTGAAGCTTTCTTT. Translation: CASSHTGGQGEAFF.

The gene calls are TRBV9 and TRBJ1-3, with unresolved D. Germline lookup yields CDR1 SGDLS and CDR2 YYNGEE. V shed 0 bases and J shed 6 bases, with 10 bases lying between them. The CDR3 spans 14 residues. This CDR3 is CASSVDSSQNTIYF. CDR3 nucleotides: TGTGCCAGCAGCGTAGACAGCAGCCAAAACACCATATATTTT.

This rearrangement joins TRBV12-3 or TRBV12-4 to TRBJ2-5; D is unclear. This CDR3 contains 12 residues. Trimming took 6 bases from V and 5 from J, leaving 10 bases between them. In DNA, the CDR3 is TGTGCCAGCAGCCTCATAGTTGAGACCCAGTACTTC. It is translated as CASSLIVETQYF.

V is TRBV27 and J is TRBJ1-5; possibly TRBD1 for D (6 bases). Deletions cut 3 bases from V and 6 bases from J, with 18 bases between. The germline gives CDR1 MNHEY, CDR2 SMNVEV (reference sequence). The CDR3 contains 16 residues. In DNA form, the CDR3 reads TGTGCCAGCAGTTTGGGGTTGTCAGGGGATGGTCAGCCCCAGCATTTT. It yields the protein CASSLGLSGDGQPQHF.

The rearrangement joins TRBV4-1 to TRBJ1-2; TRBD1 agrees at 7 bases. The J segment lost 1 base and the V segment lost 4 bases, leaving 9 bases of the junction unmatched. The germline V gene has CDR1 MGHRA and CDR2 YSYEKL. The CDR3 totals 16 residues. The CDR3 here is CASSRFAGTDNYGYTF. The CDR3 DNA follows: TGCGCCAGCAGCCGCTTCGCCGGGACAGATAACTATGGCTACACCTTC.

The rearrangement uses TRBV18 and TRBJ2-7, with TRBD1 matching 10 bases. Looked up from germline, CDR1 is KGHSH and CDR2 is LQKENI. This CDR3 is built from 14 residues. V shed 1 base and J 3 bases; nucleotides not matched to a gene: 0. The DNA of the CDR3 is TGTGCCAGCTCACCACGGACAGGGGGCTACGAGCAGTACTTC. The encoded protein is CASSPRTGGYEQYF.